These 17 T cell receptor beta chains were sequenced from one sample in a study of blood T cell repertoires in COVID-19. The data were produced by immunoSEQ multiplex PCR, yet TCRdb's version contains in-frame clones alone and is incomplete. Of some 200,000 clones in the sample, over 75% were seen once. Input material: peripheral blood. The receptors shown here come from a human donor in a cohort sampled during active COVID-19.

This clone has just a few counts. This sequence joins TRBV9 and TRBJ1-2; the match to TRBD1 covers 9 bases. Germline-derived CDR1 and CDR2 are SGDLS and YYNGEE. This CDR3 has 15 amino acids. Trimming at V came to 4 bases and at J to 8 bases, leaving 12 bases not matched to a gene. The CDR3 DNA sequence: TGTGCCAGCAGCTTACCGACAGGGGGGGAGTTGGGCTACACCTTC. Protein sequence: CASSLPTGGELGYTF.

This sequence joins TRBV5-4 and TRBJ1-3; 8 bases match TRBD1. Trimming at V came to 0 bases and at J to 2 bases, leaving 4 bases not matched to a gene. Germline V lookup: CDR1 SGHNT, CDR2 YYREEE (reference sequence). The CDR3 contains 16 residues. CDR3 residues: CASSLGTGYTGNTIYF. CDR3 coding DNA: TGTGCCAGCAGCTTGGGGACAGGGTATACTGGAAACACCATATATTTT.

This clone showed up just a few times. The CDR3 loop is CASSVGGNTEAFF. In DNA, the CDR3 is TGTGCCAGCAGTGTCGGAGGGAACACTGAAGCTTTCTTT. J is TRBJ1-1 and V is TRBV27; unclear D gene. V dropped 5 bases and J dropped 1 base, with 8 bases sitting between them. There are 13 residues in the CDR3. CDR1 is MNHEY, CDR2 SMNVEV, per germline (reference sequence).

The chain recombines TRBV28 with TRBJ2-7; TRBD2 aligns across 11 bases. Germline values: CDR1 MDHEN, CDR2 SYDVKM. This CDR3 comprises 17 residues. Germline trimming cut 7 bases from V and 4 bases from J; bases unmatched to any gene: 15. The DNA for the CDR3 is TGTGCCAGCACCCGCGGGGTTAGCGGGGGGGCCGTATACGAGCAGTACTTC. This encodes CASTRGVSGGAVYEQYF.

Written as DNA, the CDR3 is TGTGCCAGCTCACCCCCGGGTGCCGAGACCCAGTACTTC. Translating it yields CASSPPGAETQYF. The chain combines TRBV18 with TRBJ2-5; D remains ambiguous. The CDR3 totals 13 residues. Trimming left V 3 bases short and J 5 bases short, with 10 bases between. From germline, CDR1 is KGHSH and CDR2 LQKENI.

This clone appeared once. The rearrangement joins TRBV19 to TRBJ2-7; TRBD2 might be the D (6 bases). V was trimmed by 2 bases and J by 6 bases, leaving 11 bases between them. Germline V gene sequence: CDR1 LNHDA, CDR2 SQIVND (reference sequence). CDR3 length: 13 amino acids. The CDR3 reads CASSISTRGEQYF. The CDR3 DNA is TGTGCCAGTAGTATATCAACGCGGGGCGAGCAGTACTTC. Combining the CDR3 with reference TRBV19 and TRBJ2-7 gives the whole variable domain DGGITQSPKYLFRKEGQNVTLSCEQNLNHDAMYWYRQDPGQGLRLIYYSQIVNDFQKGDIAEGYSVSREKKESFPLTVTSAQKNPTAFYLCASSISTRGEQYFGPGTRLTVT.

The chain is built from TRBV3-1 (or the pseudogene TRBV3-2) and TRBJ1-3; D possibly corresponds to TRBD1 (5 bases). The germline gives CDR1 LGHDT, CDR2 YNNKEL (reference sequence). The germline V and J ends were trimmed by 1 base and 4 bases, with 14 bases remaining between them. The CDR3 loop spans 16 amino acids. This CDR3 is CASSQVSRVRGNTIYF. The CDR3 region has the DNA TGTGCCAGCAGCCAAGTGTCCAGGGTAAGGGGAAACACCATATATTTT.

This chain connects TRBV7-2 to TRBJ2-3; D gene uncertain. V was trimmed by 4 bases and J by 5 bases, leaving 7 bases between them. The V gene's germline CDR1 is SGHTA and CDR2 FQGNSA. The CDR3 spans 12 residues. In nucleotides, the CDR3 is TGTGCCAGCAGCTCCCTTATAGATACGCAGTATTTT. Amino acids: CASSSLIDTQYF.

The chain recombines TRBV9 with TRBJ1-4, with TRBD1 matching over 10 bases. Trimming at V came to 3 bases and at J to 5 bases, leaving 4 bases not matched to a gene. The CDR3 is 15 amino acids. Looked up from germline, CDR1 is SGDLS and CDR2 is YYNGEE. CDR3 DNA: TGTGCCAGCAGCGCTACGGGACAGGGGAATGAAAAACTGTTTTTT. Protein: CASSATGQGNEKLFF.

This chain connects TRBV7-8 to TRBJ2-5; TRBD1 matches 9 bases. CDR1 and CDR2 from the germline V gene are SGHVS and FQNEAQ. With V trimmed by 1 base and J by 2 bases, 2 bases remained unmatched. The length of the CDR3 is 15 residues. The CDR3 reads CASSLGGQGQETQYF. The CDR3 bases are TGTGCCAGCAGCTTAGGAGGACAGGGGCAAGAGACCCAGTACTTC.

The V and J genes are TRBV28 and TRBJ1-5, with D unclear. This CDR3 spans 14 amino acids. CDR1 is MDHEN and CDR2 is SYDVKM in the germline V gene. V lost 2 bases, J lost 3 bases, and 8 bases lay in between. Here the CDR3 reads CASSLMQYNQPQHF. CDR3 sequence (DNA): TGTGCCAGCAGTTTAATGCAGTACAATCAGCCCCAGCATTTT.

The chain links TRBV5-1 to TRBJ1-4; 8 bases agree with TRBD1. CDR1 is SGHRS and CDR2 is YFSETQ in the germline V gene. With V trimmed by 4 bases and J by 6 bases, 8 bases remained unmatched. CDR3 length equals 15 residues. CDR3 sequence reads: CASSPFPGQDEKLFF. CDR3 nucleotides: TGCGCCAGCAGCCCGTTTCCGGGACAGGATGAAAAACTGTTTTTT.

V gene TRBV5-1 combines with J gene TRBJ2-3; TRBD2 aligns across 7 bases. The J segment lost 2 bases and the V segment lost 0 bases, leaving 9 bases of the junction unmatched. The length of the CDR3 is 17 residues. Germline V gene lookup returns CDR1 SGHRS and CDR2 YFSETQ. CDR3 region: CASSLGIAGFSTDTQYF. The CDR3 nucleotides read TGCGCCAGCAGCTTGGGTATAGCGGGCTTCTCCACAGATACGCAGTATTTT. Full variable domain (outside the CDR3, taken from reference TRBV5-1 and TRBJ2-3): KAGVTQTPRYLIKTRGQQVTLSCSPISGHRSVSWYQQTPGQGLQFLFEYFSETQRNKGNFPGRFSGRQFSNSRSEMNVSTLELGDSALYLCASSLGIAGFSTDTQYFGPGTRLTVL.

The chain recombines TRBV6-1 with TRBJ1-2; D is uncertain. The CDR3 spans 12 residues. V lost 2 bases to trimming and J lost 4 bases, with 5 bases between them. In germline, CDR1 is MNHNS, CDR2 SASEGT. In DNA form, the CDR3 reads TGTGCCAGCAGTGAACTGGCCTATGGCTACACCTTC. Translating gives CASSELAYGYTF.

The CDR3, as DNA: TGTGCCAGCAGCCGGCTAAGGACAGGGAGAAGCTCTGGAAACACCATATATTTT. Translated, it gives CASSRLRTGRSSGNTIYF. J is TRBJ1-3 and V is TRBV3-1 (or the pseudogene TRBV3-2), with 8 bases fitting TRBD1. The CDR3 consists of 18 residues. The germline gives CDR1 LGHDT, CDR2 YNNKEL (reference sequence). V dropped 4 bases and J dropped 0; count of bases not matched to a gene: 11.

Only a few counts were recorded for this clone. The chain recombines TRBV21-1 with TRBJ1-6; TRBD1, the table's D call, was not compared with the DNA. TRBV21-1 has pseudogene status. This CDR3 comprises 19 residues. In DNA form, the CDR3 reads TGTGCCAGCAGCTCCTCCTCGATACAGGCGAACTCCTATAATTCACCCCTCCACTTT. Its translation: CASSSSSIQANSYNSPLHF.

In DNA form, the CDR3 reads TGTGCCAGCAGCCCGCCAGGGTGGACTGAAGCTTTCTTT. The encoded protein is CASSPPGWTEAFF. The genes are TRBV5-4 and TRBJ1-1; a possible D gene is TRBD1 (5 bases). Trimming removed 4 bases at V and 5 bases at J, with 12 bases between. The CDR3 totals 13 residues. Germline V gene lookup returns CDR1 SGHNT and CDR2 YYREEE (reference sequence).